This TCR beta chain was documented in a study of blood T cell repertoires in COVID-19. Turning to the study itself: The samples span acute and convalescent COVID-19 from the United States, Italy and Spain. PBMCs, B-cell-depleted T cells, or T cells were the source of the cDNA or gDNA that made up the material.

V lost 3 bases and J 5 bases, leaving 13 bases between the germline ends. This CDR3 is 15 amino acids long. CDR1 is MNHEY, CDR2 SVGAGI, per germline. As originally analysed: From reference gene primer amplification, estimates of nucleated cell counts were derived. Profiled with immunoSEQ multiplex PCR; TCRdb holds only in-frame clones, not every one. D and trimming come from the DNA, and the V and J calls and clone size come from that table. The table includes approximately 24,000 clones, more than 75% detected once. The gene calls are TRBV6-5 and TRBJ1-4; the D gene is possibly TRBD1 (5 bases). The specimen sequenced was peripheral blood. This receptor was obtained from a human donor with active COVID-19. The donor label of this sample is uncertain. The CDR3 sequence is CASSYSGPVNEKLFF. As DNA, the CDR3 is TGTGCCAGCAGTTATTCAGGGCCAGTCAATGAAAAACTGTTTTTT.